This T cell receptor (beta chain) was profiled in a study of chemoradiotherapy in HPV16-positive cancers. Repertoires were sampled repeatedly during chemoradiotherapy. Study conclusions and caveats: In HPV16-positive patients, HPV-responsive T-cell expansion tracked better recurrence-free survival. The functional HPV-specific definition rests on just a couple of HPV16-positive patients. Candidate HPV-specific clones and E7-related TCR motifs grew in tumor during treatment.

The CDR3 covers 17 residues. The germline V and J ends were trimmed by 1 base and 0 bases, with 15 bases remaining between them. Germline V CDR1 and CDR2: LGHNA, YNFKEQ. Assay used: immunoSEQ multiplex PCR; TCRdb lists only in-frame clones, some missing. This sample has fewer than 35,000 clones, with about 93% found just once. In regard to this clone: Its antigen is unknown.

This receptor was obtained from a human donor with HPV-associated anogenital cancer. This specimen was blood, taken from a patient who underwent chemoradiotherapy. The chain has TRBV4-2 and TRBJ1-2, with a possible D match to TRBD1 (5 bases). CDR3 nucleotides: TGTGCCAGCAGCCAAGTGACAGCTACGGGAGCTAACTATGGCTACACCTTC. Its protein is CASSQVTATGANYGYTF.